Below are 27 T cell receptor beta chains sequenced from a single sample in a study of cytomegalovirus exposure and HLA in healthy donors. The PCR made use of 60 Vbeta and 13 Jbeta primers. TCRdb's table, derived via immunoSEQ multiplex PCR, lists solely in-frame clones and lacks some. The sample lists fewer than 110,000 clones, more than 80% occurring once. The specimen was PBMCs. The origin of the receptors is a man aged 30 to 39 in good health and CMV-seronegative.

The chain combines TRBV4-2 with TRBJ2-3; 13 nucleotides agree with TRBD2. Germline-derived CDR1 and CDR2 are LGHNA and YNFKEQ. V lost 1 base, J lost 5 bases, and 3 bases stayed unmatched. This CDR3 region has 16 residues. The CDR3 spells CASSQGTSGRGDTQYF. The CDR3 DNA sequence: TGTGCCAGCAGCCAAGGTACTAGCGGGAGGGGAGATACGCAGTATTTT.

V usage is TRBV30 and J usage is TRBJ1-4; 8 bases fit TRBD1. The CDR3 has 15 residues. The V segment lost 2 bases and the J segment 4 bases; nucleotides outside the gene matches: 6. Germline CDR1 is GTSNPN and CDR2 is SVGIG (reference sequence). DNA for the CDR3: TGTGCCTGGAGTACCCGGACAGGGCTTAATGAAAAACTGTTTTTT. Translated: CAWSTRTGLNEKLFF.

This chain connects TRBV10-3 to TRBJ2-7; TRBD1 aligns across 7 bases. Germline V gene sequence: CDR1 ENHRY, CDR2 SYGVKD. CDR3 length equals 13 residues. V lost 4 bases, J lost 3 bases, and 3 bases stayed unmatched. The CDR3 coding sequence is TGTGCCATCAGTGGACAGGGACACTACGAGCAGTACTTC. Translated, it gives CAISGQGHYEQYF.

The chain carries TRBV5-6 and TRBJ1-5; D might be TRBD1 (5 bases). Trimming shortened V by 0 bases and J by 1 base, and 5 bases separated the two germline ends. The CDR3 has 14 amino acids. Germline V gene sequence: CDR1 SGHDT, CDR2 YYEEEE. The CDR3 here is CASSLGQSNQPQHF. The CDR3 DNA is TGTGCCAGCAGCTTGGGACAGAGCAATCAGCCCCAGCATTTT.

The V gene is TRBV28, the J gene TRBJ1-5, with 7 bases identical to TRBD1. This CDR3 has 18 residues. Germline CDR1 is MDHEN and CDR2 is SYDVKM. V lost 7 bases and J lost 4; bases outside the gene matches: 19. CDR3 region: CASISPQGVPQGNQPQHF. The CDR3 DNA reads TGTGCCAGCATTAGCCCGCAGGGGGTCCCCCAGGGAAATCAGCCCCAGCATTTT.

The CDR3 protein is CASSLSRWSSNSPLHF. The CDR3 nucleotides are TGTGCCAGCAGCTTATCTAGGTGGAGTTCTAATTCACCCCTCCACTTT. The rearrangement joins TRBV7-9 to TRBJ1-6; D gene uncertain. CDR3 length: 16 amino acids. V was clipped by 2 bases and J by 6 bases, with 14 bases between them. Germline CDR1 and CDR2: SEHNR and FQNEAQ (reference sequence).

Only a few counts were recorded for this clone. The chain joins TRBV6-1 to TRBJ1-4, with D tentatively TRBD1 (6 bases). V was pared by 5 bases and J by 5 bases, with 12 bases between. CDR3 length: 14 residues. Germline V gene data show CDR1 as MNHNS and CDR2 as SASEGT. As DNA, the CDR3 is TGTGCCAGCAGTTCCGACAGGTTGAATGAAAAACTGTTTTTT. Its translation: CASSSDRLNEKLFF.

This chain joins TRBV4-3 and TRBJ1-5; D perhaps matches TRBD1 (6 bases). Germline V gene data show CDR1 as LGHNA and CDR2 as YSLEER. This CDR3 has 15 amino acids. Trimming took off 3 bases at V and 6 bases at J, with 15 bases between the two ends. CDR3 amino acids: CASSQDRGTSQPQHF. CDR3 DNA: TGCGCCAGCAGCCAGGATAGGGGGACAAGTCAGCCCCAGCATTTT.

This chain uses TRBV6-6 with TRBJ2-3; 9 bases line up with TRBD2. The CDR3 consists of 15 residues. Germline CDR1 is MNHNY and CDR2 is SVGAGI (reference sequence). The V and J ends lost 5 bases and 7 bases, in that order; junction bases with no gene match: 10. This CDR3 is CASSPQAGGANTQYF. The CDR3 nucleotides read TGTGCCAGCAGTCCCCAAGCGGGGGGCGCGAATACGCAGTATTTT.

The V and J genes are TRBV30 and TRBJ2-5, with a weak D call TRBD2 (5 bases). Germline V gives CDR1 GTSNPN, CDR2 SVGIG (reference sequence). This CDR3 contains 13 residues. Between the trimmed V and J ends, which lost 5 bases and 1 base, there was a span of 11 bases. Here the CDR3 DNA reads TGTGCCTGGGAAAGCGGACTCCAAGAGACCCAGTACTTC. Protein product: CAWESGLQETQYF.

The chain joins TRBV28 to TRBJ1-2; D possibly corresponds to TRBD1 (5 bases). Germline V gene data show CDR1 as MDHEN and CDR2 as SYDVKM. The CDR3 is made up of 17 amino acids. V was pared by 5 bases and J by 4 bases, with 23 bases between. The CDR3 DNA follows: TGTGCCAGCAGTCCCCCCCCGACAGATTTAGCACTCTATGGCTACACCTTC. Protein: CASSPPPTDLALYGYTF.

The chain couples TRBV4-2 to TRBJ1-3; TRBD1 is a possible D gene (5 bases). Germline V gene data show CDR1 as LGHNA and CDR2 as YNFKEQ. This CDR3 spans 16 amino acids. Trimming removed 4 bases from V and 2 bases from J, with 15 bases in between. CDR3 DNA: TGTGCCAGCAGCCGCAACCCAGGGAGGACTGGAAACACCATATATTTT. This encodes CASSRNPGRTGNTIYF.

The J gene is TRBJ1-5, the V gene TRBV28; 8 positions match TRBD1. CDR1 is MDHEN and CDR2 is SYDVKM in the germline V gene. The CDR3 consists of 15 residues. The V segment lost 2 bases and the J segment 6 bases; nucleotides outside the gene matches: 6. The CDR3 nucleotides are TGTGCCAGCAGTTTACGGGCAGGGACAGGTCAGCCCCAGCATTTT. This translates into CASSLRAGTGQPQHF.

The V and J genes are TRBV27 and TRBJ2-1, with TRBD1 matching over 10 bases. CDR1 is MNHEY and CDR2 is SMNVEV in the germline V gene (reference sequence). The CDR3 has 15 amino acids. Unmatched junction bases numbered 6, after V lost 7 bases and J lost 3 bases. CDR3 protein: CASTKGTGVYNEQFF. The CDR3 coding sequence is TGTGCCAGCACCAAGGGGACAGGGGTCTACAATGAGCAGTTCTTC.

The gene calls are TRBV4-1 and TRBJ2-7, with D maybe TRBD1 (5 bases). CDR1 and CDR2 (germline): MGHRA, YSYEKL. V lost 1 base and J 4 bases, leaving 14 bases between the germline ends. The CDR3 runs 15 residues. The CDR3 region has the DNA TGCGCCAGCAGCCAAGTCATAGACAGTCTTTACGAGCAGTACTTC. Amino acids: CASSQVIDSLYEQYF.

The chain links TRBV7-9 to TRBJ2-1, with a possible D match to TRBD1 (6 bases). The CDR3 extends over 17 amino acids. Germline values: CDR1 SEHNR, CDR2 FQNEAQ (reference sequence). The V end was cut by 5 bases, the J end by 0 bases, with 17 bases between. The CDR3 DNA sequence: TGTGCCAGCAGCCCTCATTGGGACATACTCTCCTACAATGAGCAGTTCTTC. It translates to CASSPHWDILSYNEQFF. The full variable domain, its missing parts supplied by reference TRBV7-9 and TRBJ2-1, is DTGVSQNPRHKITKRGQNVTFRCDPISEHNRLYWYRQTLGQGPEFLTYFQNEAQLEKSRLLSDRFSAERPKGSFSTLEIQRTEQGDSAMYLCASSPHWDILSYNEQFFGPGTRLTVL.

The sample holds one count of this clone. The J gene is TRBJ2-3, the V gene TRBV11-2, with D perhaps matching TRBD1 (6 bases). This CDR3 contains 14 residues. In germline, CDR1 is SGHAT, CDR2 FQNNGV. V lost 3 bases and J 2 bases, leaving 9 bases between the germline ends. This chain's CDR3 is CASSLGHTTDTQYF. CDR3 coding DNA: TGTGCCAGCAGCTTGGGACATACCACAGATACGCAGTATTTT.

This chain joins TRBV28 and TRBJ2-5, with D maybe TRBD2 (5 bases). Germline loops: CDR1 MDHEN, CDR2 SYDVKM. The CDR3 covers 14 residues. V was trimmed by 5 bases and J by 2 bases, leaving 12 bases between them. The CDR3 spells CASSTLTGQETQYF. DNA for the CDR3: TGTGCCAGCAGTACTTTGACGGGACAAGAGACCCAGTACTTC.

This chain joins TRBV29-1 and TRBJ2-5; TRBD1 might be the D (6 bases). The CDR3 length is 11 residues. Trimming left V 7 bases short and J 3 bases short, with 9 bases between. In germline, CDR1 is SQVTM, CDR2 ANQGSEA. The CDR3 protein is CSARDKETQYF. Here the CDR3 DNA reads TGCAGCGCAAGGGACAAAGAGACCCAGTACTTC.

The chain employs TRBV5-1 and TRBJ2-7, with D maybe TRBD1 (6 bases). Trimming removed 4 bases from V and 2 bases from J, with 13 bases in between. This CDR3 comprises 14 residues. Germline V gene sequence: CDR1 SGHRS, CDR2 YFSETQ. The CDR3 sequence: CASSIPGQPYEQYF. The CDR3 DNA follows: TGCGCCAGCAGCATTCCGGGACAACCCTACGAGCAGTACTTC.

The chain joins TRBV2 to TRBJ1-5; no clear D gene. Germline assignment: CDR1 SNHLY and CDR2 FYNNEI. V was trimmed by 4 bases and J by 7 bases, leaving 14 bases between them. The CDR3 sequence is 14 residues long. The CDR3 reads CASSVSARSQPQHF. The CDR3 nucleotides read TGTGCCAGCAGTGTGAGTGCCCGGAGCCAGCCCCAGCATTTT.

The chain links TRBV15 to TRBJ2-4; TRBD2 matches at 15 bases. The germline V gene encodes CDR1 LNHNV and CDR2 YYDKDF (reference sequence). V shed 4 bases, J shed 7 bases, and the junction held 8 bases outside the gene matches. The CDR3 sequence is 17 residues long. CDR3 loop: CATSIRGTSGGLNIQYF. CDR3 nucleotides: TGTGCCACCAGCATACGGGGGACTAGCGGGGGGTTGAACATTCAGTACTTC.

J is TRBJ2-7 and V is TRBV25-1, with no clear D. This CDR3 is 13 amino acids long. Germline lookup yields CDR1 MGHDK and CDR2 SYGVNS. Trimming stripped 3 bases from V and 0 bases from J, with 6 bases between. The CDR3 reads CASSDPHSYEQYF. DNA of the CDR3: TGTGCCAGCAGTGATCCCCACTCCTACGAGCAGTACTTC.

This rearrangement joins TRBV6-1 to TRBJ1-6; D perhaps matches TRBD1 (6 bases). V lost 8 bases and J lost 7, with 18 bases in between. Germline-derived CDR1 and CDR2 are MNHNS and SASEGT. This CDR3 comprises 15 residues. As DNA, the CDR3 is TGTGCCAGCCCCGCAGAACAGGGCAGGAATTCACCCCTCCACTTT. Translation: CASPAEQGRNSPLHF.

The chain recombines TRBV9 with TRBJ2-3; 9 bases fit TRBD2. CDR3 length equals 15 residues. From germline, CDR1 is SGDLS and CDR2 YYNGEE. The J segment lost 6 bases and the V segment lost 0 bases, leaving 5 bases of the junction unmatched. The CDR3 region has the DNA TGTGCCAGCAGCGTAGATAGCGGGGGTACGGATACGCAGTATTTT. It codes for CASSVDSGGTDTQYF.

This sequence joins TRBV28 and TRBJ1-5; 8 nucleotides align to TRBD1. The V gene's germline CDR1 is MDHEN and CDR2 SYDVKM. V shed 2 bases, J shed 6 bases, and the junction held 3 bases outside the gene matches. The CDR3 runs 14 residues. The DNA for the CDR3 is TGTGCCAGCAGTTTAGTAGACAGGGGTCAGCCCCAGCATTTT. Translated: CASSLVDRGQPQHF.

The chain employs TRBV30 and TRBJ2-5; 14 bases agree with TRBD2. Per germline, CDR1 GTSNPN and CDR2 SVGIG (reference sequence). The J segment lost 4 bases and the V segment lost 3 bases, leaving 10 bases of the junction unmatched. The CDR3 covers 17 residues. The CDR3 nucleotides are TGTGCCTGGAGCCCGGGACTAGCGGGAGTTGTTAGAGAGACCCAGTACTTC. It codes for CAWSPGLAGVVRETQYF.